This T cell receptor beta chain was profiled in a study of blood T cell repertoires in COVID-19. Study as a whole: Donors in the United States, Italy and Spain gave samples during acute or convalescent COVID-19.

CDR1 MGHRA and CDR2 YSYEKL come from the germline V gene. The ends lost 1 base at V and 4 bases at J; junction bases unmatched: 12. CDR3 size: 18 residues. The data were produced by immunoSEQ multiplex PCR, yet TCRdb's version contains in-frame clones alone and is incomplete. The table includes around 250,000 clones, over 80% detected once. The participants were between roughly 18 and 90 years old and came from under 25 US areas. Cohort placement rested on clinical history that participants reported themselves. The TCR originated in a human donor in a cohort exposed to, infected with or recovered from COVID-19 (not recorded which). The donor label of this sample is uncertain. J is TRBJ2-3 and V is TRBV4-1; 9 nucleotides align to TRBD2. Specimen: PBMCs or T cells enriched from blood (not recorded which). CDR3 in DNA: TGCGCCAGCAGCCAAGCGCTGCTAGCGGGGAGGGAGCCAGATACGCAGTATTTT. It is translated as CASSQALLAGREPDTQYF.